This TCR beta chain derives from a study of response to subunit inactivated influenza vaccine. Whole-study findings and limits: New T cells are recruited in small numbers by each seasonal influenza vaccination, according to the authors' suggestion.

This clonotype was counted a few times. The antigen is not known. The CDR3 totals 16 residues. Germline V CDR1 and CDR2: KGHDR, SFDVKD. V was clipped by 9 bases and J by 0 bases, with 14 bases between them. TCRdb re-analysed the RT-PCR reads in MiXCR, keeping a single row per CDR3 protein. Of fewer than 800,000 distinct CDR3 sequences listed, 15% to 17% are singletons. Sequenced material: PBMCs from blood, taken about 13 days after vaccination. The clonotype was recovered from a man aged 50 to 59 who received an inactivated influenza vaccine. The chain recombines TRBV24-1 with TRBJ2-6; D is tentatively TRBD1 or TRBD2 (5 bases each). CDR3 nucleotide sequence: TGTGCCACCTGGGACGGCCCGAGCTCTGGGGCCAACGTCCTGACTTTC. Its protein is CATWDGPSSGANVLTF.